What follows are 3 T cell receptor beta chains derived from one specimen sequenced in a study of response to subunit inactivated influenza vaccine. TCRdb analysed the RT-PCR reads with MiXCR anew, one entry per CDR3 protein. Of about 520,000 distinct CDR3 sequences in the sample, around 9.9% are singletons; the top ten hold less than 15%. Here the sequenced sample was PBMCs from blood, taken roughly 45 days after vaccination. The receptors stem from a man aged 50 to 60 who received an inactivated influenza vaccine.

The chain carries TRBV20-1 and TRBJ2-5, with 7 bases identical to TRBD2. V lost 6 bases and J lost 2; bases outside the gene matches: 6. From germline, CDR1 is DFQATT and CDR2 SNEGSKA (reference sequence). The CDR3 runs to 13 residues. CDR3 bases: TGCAGTGCGTCGCGGGGGTCTCAAGAGACCCAGTACTTC. Its translation: CSASRGSQETQYF.

This clonotype was observed a handful of times. The chain has TRBV6-2 or TRBV6-3 and TRBJ2-5; 7 positions agree with TRBD1. This CDR3 has 15 amino acids. Germline CDR1 reads MNHEY; CDR2 reads SVGEGT. The V and J ends lost 7 bases and 5 bases, in that order; junction bases with no gene match: 13. The CDR3 region is CASTNPYRGRETQYF. The CDR3 nucleotides read TGTGCCAGCACGAACCCCTACAGGGGCCGGGAGACCCAGTACTTC.

CDR3: CATSGGVEGEQFF. The CDR3 DNA reads as TGTGCCACCAGTGGTGGGGTTGAAGGTGAGCAGTTCTTC. The chain links TRBV24-1 to TRBJ2-1; D unclear. CDR3 size: 13 residues. Trimming shortened V by 5 bases and J by 9 bases, and 13 bases separated the two germline ends. Germline V gene data show CDR1 as KGHDR and CDR2 as SFDVKD.